Listed below are T cell receptor beta chains from one sample, sequenced in a study of blood T cell repertoires in COVID-19. Only in-frame clones appear in the TCRdb table, and some are missing; sequencing was by immunoSEQ multiplex PCR. Of fewer than 400,000 clones detected, approximately 86% appear once; the ten largest clones hold approximately 9%. The sequencing input was PBMCs or T cells enriched from blood (not recorded which). The source of these receptors is a woman younger than 35 who had recovered from COVID-19. The CDR3 runs from the conserved cysteine through the conserved F or W. Each record gives: CDR3 protein, J gene, V gene.

CDR3aa: CATSREKGVSYGYTF; j_gene: TRBJ1-2; v_gene: TRBV15
CDR3aa: CASRHKGGWTEQYF; j_gene: TRBJ2-7; v_gene: TRBV13
CDR3aa: CASSNTGEDAEAFF; j_gene: TRBJ1-1; v_gene: TRBV21-1
CDR3aa: CASSSLQGAGELFF; j_gene: TRBJ2-2; v_gene: TRBV9
CDR3aa: CASSGLAGGNQETQYF; j_gene: TRBJ2-5; v_gene: TRBV2
CDR3aa: CASSVQGTGANVLTF; j_gene: TRBJ2-6; v_gene: TRBV7-3
CDR3aa: CASSIPPSTEAFF; j_gene: TRBJ1-1; v_gene: TRBV19
CDR3aa: CASSEASGRTDTQYF; j_gene: TRBJ2-3; v_gene: TRBV7-6
CDR3aa: CASSQIGSSLNQPQHF; j_gene: TRBJ1-5; v_gene: TRBV6-2/TRBV6-3
CDR3aa: CASTPDTRGGNTEAFF; j_gene: TRBJ1-1; v_gene: TRBV5-1
CDR3aa: CASSPGTSYEQYF; j_gene: TRBJ2-7; v_gene: TRBV18
CDR3aa: CASSLLLPQYF; j_gene: TRBJ2-3; v_gene: TRBV11-2
CDR3aa: CASSQVIPGTRPGRVTNYGYTF; j_gene: TRBJ1-2; v_gene: TRBV4-1
CDR3aa: CASSLTDRQSTF; j_gene: TRBJ1-2; v_gene: TRBV7-3
CDR3aa: CASSVAQGKDSYNEQFF; j_gene: TRBJ2-1; v_gene: TRBV9
CDR3aa: CASSLVRGLFF; j_gene: TRBJ2-2; v_gene: TRBV12-3/TRBV12-4
CDR3aa: CASSQVSSSGGSETQYF; j_gene: TRBJ2-5; v_gene: TRBV4-2
CDR3aa: CSVGTGGQPQHF; j_gene: TRBJ1-5; v_gene: TRBV29-1
CDR3aa: CASRLSQGGSTEAFF; j_gene: TRBJ1-1; v_gene: TRBV6-5
CDR3aa: CASSRTDRGDGYTF; j_gene: TRBJ1-2; v_gene: TRBV2
CDR3aa: CASSHQTRASTDTQYF; j_gene: TRBJ2-3; v_gene: TRBV7-2
CDR3aa: CASSEYAGVNSPLHF; j_gene: TRBJ1-6; v_gene: TRBV2
CDR3aa: CASSPGTGVYEQYF; j_gene: TRBJ2-7; v_gene: TRBV3-1/TRBV3-2
CDR3aa: CASSSLAGLETQYF; j_gene: TRBJ2-5; v_gene: TRBV18
CDR3aa: CASSLVRSSGELFF; j_gene: TRBJ2-2; v_gene: TRBV5-4
CDR3aa: CASSLGWGTGNQPQHF; j_gene: TRBJ1-5; v_gene: TRBV28
CDR3aa: CASSPRDSNYGYTF; j_gene: TRBJ1-2; v_gene: TRBV7-2
CDR3aa: CASSQGGGAYTEAFF; j_gene: TRBJ1-1; v_gene: TRBV3-1/TRBV3-2
CDR3aa: CATLNWGDEAFF; j_gene: TRBJ1-1; v_gene: TRBV19
CDR3aa: CASSLGGGGAYGYTF; j_gene: TRBJ1-2; v_gene: TRBV11-2
CDR3aa: CASSLGAGSTDTQYF; j_gene: TRBJ2-3; v_gene: TRBV11-2
CDR3aa: CASSGAGGPNTEAFF; j_gene: TRBJ1-1; v_gene: TRBV5-4
CDR3aa: CASSDSGDSTDTQYF; j_gene: TRBJ2-3; v_gene: TRBV6-2/TRBV6-3
CDR3aa: CASTRQGSYGYTF; j_gene: TRBJ1-2; v_gene: TRBV12-3/TRBV12-4
CDR3aa: CSASKGAVGSDTGELFF; j_gene: TRBJ2-2; v_gene: TRBV20-1
CDR3aa: CASRGTGRTEAFF; j_gene: TRBJ1-1; v_gene: TRBV3-1/TRBV3-2
CDR3aa: CASSFRGLRSTTQYF; j_gene: TRBJ2-3; v_gene: TRBV27
CDR3aa: CASSSRREGGYSTDTQYF; j_gene: TRBJ2-3; v_gene: TRBV18
CDR3aa: CASSPPGTESQYF; j_gene: TRBJ2-3; v_gene: TRBV18
CDR3aa: CASSSYTGTDTTGELFF; j_gene: TRBJ2-2; v_gene: TRBV5-6
CDR3aa: CASRSYRSNTEAFF; j_gene: TRBJ1-1; v_gene: TRBV27
CDR3aa: CASSEGAIQPQHF; j_gene: TRBJ1-5; v_gene: TRBV2
CDR3aa: CASSPGGGQGETQYF; j_gene: TRBJ2-5; v_gene: TRBV5-5
CDR3aa: CASSFRQIGGQYF; j_gene: TRBJ2-7; v_gene: TRBV7-2
CDR3aa: CASSPLWDMSYSSYGYTF; j_gene: TRBJ1-2; v_gene: TRBV7-2
CDR3aa: CARREDWQFF; j_gene: TRBJ2-1; v_gene: TRBV28